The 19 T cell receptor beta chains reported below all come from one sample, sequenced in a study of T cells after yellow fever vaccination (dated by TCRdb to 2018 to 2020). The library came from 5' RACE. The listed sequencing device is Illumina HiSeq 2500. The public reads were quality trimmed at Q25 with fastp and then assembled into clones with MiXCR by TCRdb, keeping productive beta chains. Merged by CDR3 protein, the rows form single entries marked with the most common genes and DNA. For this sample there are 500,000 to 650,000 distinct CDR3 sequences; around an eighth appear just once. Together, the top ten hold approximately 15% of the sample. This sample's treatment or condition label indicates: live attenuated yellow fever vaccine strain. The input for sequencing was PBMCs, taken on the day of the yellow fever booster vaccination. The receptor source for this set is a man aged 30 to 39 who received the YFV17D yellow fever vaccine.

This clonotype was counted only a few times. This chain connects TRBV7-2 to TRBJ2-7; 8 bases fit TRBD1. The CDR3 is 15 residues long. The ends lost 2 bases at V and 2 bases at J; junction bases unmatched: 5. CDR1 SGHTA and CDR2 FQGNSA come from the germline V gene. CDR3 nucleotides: TGTGCCAGCAGCTTATTGGACAGGGAACCCTACGAGCAGTACTTC. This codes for CASSLLDREPYEQYF.

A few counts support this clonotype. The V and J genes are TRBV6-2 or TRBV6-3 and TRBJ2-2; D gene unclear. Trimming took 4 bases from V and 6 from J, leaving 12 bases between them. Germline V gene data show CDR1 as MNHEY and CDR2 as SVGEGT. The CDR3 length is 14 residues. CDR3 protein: CASSFTFVAGELFF. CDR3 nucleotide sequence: TGTGCCAGCAGTTTCACCTTTGTCGCCGGGGAGCTGTTTTTT.

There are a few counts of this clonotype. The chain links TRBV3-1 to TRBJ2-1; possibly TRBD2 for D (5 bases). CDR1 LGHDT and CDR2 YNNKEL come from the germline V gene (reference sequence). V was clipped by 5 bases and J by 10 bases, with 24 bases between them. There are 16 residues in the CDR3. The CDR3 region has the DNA TGTGCCAGCAGCACCCCTCCGGGAAAAAAAGGGCCAGAGCAGTTCTTC. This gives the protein CASSTPPGKKGPEQFF.

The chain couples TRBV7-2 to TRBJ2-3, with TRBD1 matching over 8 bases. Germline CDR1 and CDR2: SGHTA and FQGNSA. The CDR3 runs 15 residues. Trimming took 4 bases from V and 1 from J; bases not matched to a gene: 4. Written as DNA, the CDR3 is TGTGCCAGCAGCTCGGGACAGGTTCGCACAGATACGCAGTATTTT. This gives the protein CASSSGQVRTDTQYF.

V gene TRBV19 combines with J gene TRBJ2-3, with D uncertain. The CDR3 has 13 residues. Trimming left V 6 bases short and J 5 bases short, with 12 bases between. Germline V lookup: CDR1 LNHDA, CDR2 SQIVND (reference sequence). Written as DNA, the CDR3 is TGTGCCAGTAGGTTGATTCCGGGAGATACGCAGTATTTT. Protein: CASRLIPGDTQYF.

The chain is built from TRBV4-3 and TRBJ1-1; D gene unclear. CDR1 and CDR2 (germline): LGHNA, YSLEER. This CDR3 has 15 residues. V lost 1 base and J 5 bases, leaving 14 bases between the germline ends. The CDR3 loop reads CASSQGGQAGTEAFF. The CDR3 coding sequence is TGCGCCAGCAGCCAAGGGGGTCAGGCCGGGACTGAAGCTTTCTTT.

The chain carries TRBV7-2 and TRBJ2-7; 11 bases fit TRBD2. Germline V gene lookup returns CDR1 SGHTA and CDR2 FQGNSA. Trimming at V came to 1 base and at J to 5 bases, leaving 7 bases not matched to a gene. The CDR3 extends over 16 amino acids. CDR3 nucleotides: TGTGCCAGCAGCTTAGGGCTAGCGGGAGGTCCCCACGAGCAGTACTTC. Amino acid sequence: CASSLGLAGGPHEQYF.

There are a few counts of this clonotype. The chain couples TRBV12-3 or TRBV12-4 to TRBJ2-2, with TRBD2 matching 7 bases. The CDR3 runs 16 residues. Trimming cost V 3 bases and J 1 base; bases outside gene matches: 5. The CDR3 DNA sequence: TGTGCCAGCAGTTTCGGGCCTAGCGGGAACACCGGGGAGCTGTTTTTT. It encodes CASSFGPSGNTGELFF.

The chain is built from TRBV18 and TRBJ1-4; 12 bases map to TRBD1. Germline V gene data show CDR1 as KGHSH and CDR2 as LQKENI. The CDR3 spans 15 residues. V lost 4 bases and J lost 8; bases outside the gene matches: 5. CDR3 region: CASSLTGTGGEKLFF. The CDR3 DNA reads TGTGCCAGCTCACTTACCGGGACAGGGGGCGAAAAACTGTTTTTT.

As DNA, the CDR3 is TGTGCCAGCACGTCTAGCGGGAGGTCCTACAATGAGCAGTTCTTC. Amino acid sequence: CASTSSGRSYNEQFF. The chain uses TRBV28 and TRBJ2-1; TRBD2 matches 11 bases. Germline CDR1 is MDHEN and CDR2 is SYDVKM. The trim removed 7 bases at V and 1 base at J, leaving 3 bases unmatched. The CDR3 spans 15 residues. The full variable domain, rest sourced from reference TRBV28 and TRBJ2-1, is DVKVTQSSRYLVKRTGEKVFLECVQDMDHENMFWYRQDPGLGLRLIYFSYDVKMKEKGDIPEGYSVSREKKERFSLILESASTNQTSMYLCASTSSGRSYNEQFFGPGTRLTVL.

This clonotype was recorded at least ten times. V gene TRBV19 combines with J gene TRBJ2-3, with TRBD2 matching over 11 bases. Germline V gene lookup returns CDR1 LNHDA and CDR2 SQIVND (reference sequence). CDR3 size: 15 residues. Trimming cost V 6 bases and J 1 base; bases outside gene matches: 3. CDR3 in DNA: TGTGCCAGTAGGAAGACTAGCGGGGGCACAGATACGCAGTATTTT. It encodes CASRKTSGGTDTQYF. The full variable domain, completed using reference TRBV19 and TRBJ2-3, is DGGITQSPKYLFRKEGQNVTLSCEQNLNHDAMYWYRQDPGQGLRLIYYSQIVNDFQKGDIAEGYSVSREKKESFPLTVTSAQKNPTAFYLCASRKTSGGTDTQYFGPGTRLTVL.

The chain's CDR3 is CAWSVGTSAYNEQFF. CDR3 DNA sequence: TGTGCCTGGAGTGTCGGGACTAGCGCCTACAATGAGCAGTTCTTC. The rearrangement links TRBV30 to TRBJ2-1; 10 bases are a match to TRBD2. Germline V gene sequence: CDR1 GTSNPN, CDR2 SVGIG (reference sequence). The CDR3 runs 15 residues. V was clipped by 0 bases and J by 2 bases; unmatched bases: 1.

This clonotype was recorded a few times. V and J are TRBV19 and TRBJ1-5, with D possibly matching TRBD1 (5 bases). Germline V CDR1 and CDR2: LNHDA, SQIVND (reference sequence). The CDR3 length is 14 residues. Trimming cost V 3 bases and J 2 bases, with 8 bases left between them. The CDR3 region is CASSIATGNQPQHF. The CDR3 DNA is TGTGCCAGTAGTATCGCGACAGGCAATCAGCCCCAGCATTTT.

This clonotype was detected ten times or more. CDR3 protein: CASSYLTGELFF. Here the CDR3 DNA reads TGTGCCAGCAGTTACCTCACCGGGGAGCTGTTTTTT. The rearrangement links TRBV6-5 to TRBJ2-2; D is unresolved. Trimming shortened V by 2 bases and J by 4 bases, and 2 bases separated the two germline ends. The CDR3 has 12 amino acids. Germline CDR1 is MNHEY and CDR2 is SVGAGI.

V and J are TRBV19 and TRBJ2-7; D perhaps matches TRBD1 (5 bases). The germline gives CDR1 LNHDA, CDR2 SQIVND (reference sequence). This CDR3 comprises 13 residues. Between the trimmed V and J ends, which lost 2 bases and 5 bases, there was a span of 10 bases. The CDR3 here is CASSISREHEQYF. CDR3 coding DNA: TGTGCCAGTAGTATAAGCAGGGAACACGAGCAGTACTTC.

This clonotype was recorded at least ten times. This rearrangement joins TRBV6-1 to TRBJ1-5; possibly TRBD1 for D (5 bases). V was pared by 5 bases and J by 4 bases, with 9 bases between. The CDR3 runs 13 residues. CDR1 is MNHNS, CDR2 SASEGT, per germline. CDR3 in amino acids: CASSKGRNQPQHF. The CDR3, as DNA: TGTGCCAGCAGTAAGGGGCGTAATCAGCCCCAGCATTTT.

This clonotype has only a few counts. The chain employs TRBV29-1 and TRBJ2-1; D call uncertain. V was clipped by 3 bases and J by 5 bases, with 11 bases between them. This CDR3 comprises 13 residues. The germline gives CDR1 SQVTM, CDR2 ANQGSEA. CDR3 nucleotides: TGCAGCGTTGAGAACAACGTAAACAATGAGCAGTTCTTC. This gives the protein CSVENNVNNEQFF.

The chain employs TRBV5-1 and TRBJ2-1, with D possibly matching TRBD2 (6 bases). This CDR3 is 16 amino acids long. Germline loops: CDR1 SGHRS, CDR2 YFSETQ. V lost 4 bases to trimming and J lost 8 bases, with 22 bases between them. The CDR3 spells CASSPRGAAGGYEQFF. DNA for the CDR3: TGCGCCAGCAGCCCTAGGGGAGCGGCTGGGGGGTATGAGCAGTTCTTC.

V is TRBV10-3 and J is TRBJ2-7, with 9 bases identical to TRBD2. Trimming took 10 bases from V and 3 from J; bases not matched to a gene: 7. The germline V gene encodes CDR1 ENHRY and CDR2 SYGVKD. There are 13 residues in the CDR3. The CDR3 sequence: CATRLAEIYEQYF. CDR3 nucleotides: TGTGCCACCAGACTAGCGGAAATCTACGAGCAGTACTTC.